These T cell receptor beta chains were read from a single sample in a study of cytomegalovirus exposure and HLA in healthy donors. This table comes from immunoSEQ multiplex PCR, and its TCRdb copy is limited to in-frame clones, with some not included. Here the sample table reports about 200,000 clones. Sequenced input: PBMCs. All receptors derive from a boy aged 5-17 years in good health and CMV-seronegative. CDR3s include the opening cysteine and the closing phenylalanine or tryptophan. Fields, in order: D gene, V gene, J gene, CDR3 protein, CDR3 DNA. D genes are given only for firm matches.

d_call: TRBD2; v_call: TRBV11-3; j_call: TRBJ2-2; cdr3_aa: CASSLDGSGGLPAGELFF; cdr3_nt: TGTGCCAGCAGCTTAGATGGTAGCGGGGGCCTTCCTGCCGGGGAGCTGTTTTTT
d_call: -; v_call: TRBV4-1; j_call: TRBJ1-4; cdr3_aa: CASSQIGRGPNEKLFF; cdr3_nt: TGCGCCAGCAGCCAAATCGGGCGGGGTCCTAATGAAAAACTGTTTTTT
d_call: -; v_call: TRBV6-1; j_call: TRBJ2-7; cdr3_aa: CASSPAYEQYF; cdr3_nt: TGTGCCAGCAGCCCTGCCTACGAGCAGTACTTC
d_call: TRBD1; v_call: TRBV7-3; j_call: TRBJ1-1; cdr3_aa: CASSLGTGARDTEAFF; cdr3_nt: TGTGCCAGCAGCTTGGGGACAGGGGCTAGGGACACTGAAGCTTTCTTT
d_call: -; v_call: TRBV29-1; j_call: TRBJ2-5; cdr3_aa: CSAGLLRETQYF; cdr3_nt: TGCAGCGCGGGTCTTCTACGGGAGACCCAGTACTTC
d_call: -; v_call: TRBV18; j_call: TRBJ2-7; cdr3_aa: CASSPFYLDTYEQYF; cdr3_nt: TGTGCCAGCTCACCATTCTATTTAGACACCTACGAGCAGTACTTC
d_call: -; v_call: TRBV5-1; j_call: TRBJ2-7; cdr3_aa: CASSSSYEQYF; cdr3_nt: TGCGCCAGCAGCTCCAGCTACGAGCAGTACTTC
d_call: -; v_call: TRBV5-5; j_call: TRBJ1-1; cdr3_aa: CASSLDRVNAFF; cdr3_nt: TGTGCCAGCAGCTTGGACAGGGTGAATGCTTTCTTT
d_call: -; v_call: TRBV7-9; j_call: TRBJ2-7; cdr3_aa: CASSTSRGGWSEQYF; cdr3_nt: TGTGCCAGCAGCACGAGCCGAGGCGGGTGGAGCGAGCAGTACTTC
d_call: -; v_call: TRBV7-8; j_call: TRBJ2-5; cdr3_aa: CASSPGELVETQYF; cdr3_nt: TGTGCCAGCAGCCCCGGGGAGCTGGTGGAGACCCAGTACTTC
d_call: -; v_call: TRBV19; j_call: TRBJ1-1; cdr3_aa: CASSPGVLYTEAFF; cdr3_nt: TGTGCCAGTAGCCCGGGTGTTTTGTACACTGAAGCTTTCTTT
d_call: TRBD1; v_call: TRBV2; j_call: TRBJ1-2; cdr3_aa: CASNGQDRGNYGYTF; cdr3_nt: TGTGCCAGCAATGGACAGGACAGGGGGAACTATGGCTACACCTTC
d_call: -; v_call: TRBV6-5; j_call: TRBJ1-2; cdr3_aa: CASSSGFYGYTF; cdr3_nt: TGTGCCAGCAGTTCAGGGTTCTATGGCTACACCTTC
d_call: -; v_call: TRBV2; j_call: TRBJ1-2; cdr3_aa: CASRNRQSYGYTF; cdr3_nt: TGTGCCAGCAGGAACAGACAGAGCTATGGCTACACCTTC
d_call: -; v_call: TRBV7-9; j_call: TRBJ1-4; cdr3_aa: CASSRANEKLFF; cdr3_nt: TGTGCCAGCAGCCGAGCCAATGAAAAACTGTTTTTT
d_call: TRBD1; v_call: TRBV29-1; j_call: TRBJ2-5; cdr3_aa: CSVGVGDRETQYF; cdr3_nt: TGCAGCGTAGGGGTCGGGGACAGAGAGACCCAGTACTTC
d_call: -; v_call: TRBV7-2; j_call: TRBJ1-5; cdr3_aa: CASSPFAGGNQPQHF; cdr3_nt: TGTGCCAGCAGCCCCTTTGCAGGGGGCAATCAGCCCCAGCATTTT
d_call: TRBD2; v_call: TRBV5-5; j_call: TRBJ2-1; cdr3_aa: CASSSGGFNEQFF; cdr3_nt: TGTGCCAGCAGCAGCGGGGGGTTTAATGAGCAGTTCTTC
d_call: TRBD2; v_call: TRBV7-3; j_call: TRBJ2-3; cdr3_aa: CASGLAGPLSTDTQYF; cdr3_nt: TGTGCCAGCGGACTAGCGGGGCCTCTTAGCACAGATACGCAGTATTTT
d_call: -; v_call: TRBV18; j_call: TRBJ1-2; cdr3_aa: CASSPTLDQGNYGYTF; cdr3_nt: TGTGCCAGCTCACCAACTTTAGATCAGGGGAACTATGGCTACACCTTC
d_call: -; v_call: TRBV7-2; j_call: TRBJ2-2; cdr3_aa: CASSLASGNTGELFF; cdr3_nt: TGTGCCAGCAGCTTAGCTAGCGGGAACACCGGGGAGCTGTTTTTT
d_call: -; v_call: TRBV10-1; j_call: TRBJ2-3; cdr3_aa: CATPGLQDTQYF; cdr3_nt: TGCGCCACCCCGGGACTTCAAGATACGCAGTATTTT
d_call: -; v_call: TRBV23-1; j_call: TRBJ2-5; cdr3_aa: CASSQSSGRQEIVETQYF; cdr3_nt: TGCGCCAGCAGTCAATCCTCGGGAAGACAGGAAATAGTAGAGACCCAGTACTTC
d_call: -; v_call: TRBV30; j_call: TRBJ1-3; cdr3_aa: CAWSVPGIISGNTIYF; cdr3_nt: TGTGCCTGGAGTGTACCGGGGATAATCTCTGGAAACACCATATATTTT
d_call: TRBD1; v_call: TRBV9; j_call: TRBJ1-5; cdr3_aa: CASSVYGTVGQPQHF; cdr3_nt: TGTGCCAGCAGCGTATATGGGACAGTAGGCCAGCCCCAGCATTTT
d_call: -; v_call: TRBV19; j_call: TRBJ2-1; cdr3_aa: CASSKTPRGPSYNEQFF; cdr3_nt: TGTGCCAGTAGTAAAACTCCCCGCGGGCCCTCCTACAATGAGCAGTTCTTC
d_call: TRBD1; v_call: TRBV5-4; j_call: TRBJ1-1; cdr3_aa: CASRQTGDTEAFF; cdr3_nt: TGTGCCAGCAGACAGACAGGGGACACTGAAGCTTTCTTT
d_call: TRBD2; v_call: TRBV18; j_call: TRBJ2-1; cdr3_aa: CASSYGLAGSYNEQFF; cdr3_nt: TGTGCCAGCTCATACGGACTAGCGGGCTCCTACAATGAGCAGTTCTTC
d_call: -; v_call: TRBV10-3; j_call: TRBJ2-7; cdr3_aa: CAISESSLRGSYEQYF; cdr3_nt: TGTGCCATCAGTGAGTCGAGCTTGCGGGGCAGCTACGAGCAGTACTTC
d_call: -; v_call: TRBV6-6; j_call: TRBJ2-2; cdr3_aa: CASSELTSGLRELFF; cdr3_nt: TGTGCCAGCAGCGAACTTACATCGGGTCTGAGGGAGCTGTTTTTT
d_call: -; v_call: TRBV11-1; j_call: TRBJ1-2; cdr3_aa: CASSGSSRYGYTF; cdr3_nt: TGTGCCAGCAGCGGGAGTTCTCGTTATGGCTACACCTTC
d_call: -; v_call: TRBV30; j_call: TRBJ2-7; cdr3_aa: CAWSLGVIYEQYF; cdr3_nt: TGTGCCTGGAGTTTAGGGGTCATCTACGAGCAGTACTTC
d_call: -; v_call: TRBV2; j_call: TRBJ2-3; cdr3_aa: CASSRPGVGTDTQYF; cdr3_nt: TGTGCCAGCAGTCGCCCGGGGGTAGGCACAGATACGCAGTATTTT
d_call: TRBD1; v_call: TRBV2; j_call: TRBJ1-2; cdr3_aa: CASLIVTGVYGYTF; cdr3_nt: TGTGCCAGCTTGATAGTTACAGGGGTTTATGGCTACACCTTC
d_call: -; v_call: TRBV9; j_call: TRBJ1-2; cdr3_aa: CASSPMGVGGGYGYTF; cdr3_nt: TGTGCCAGCAGCCCAATGGGGGTCGGGGGTGGCTATGGCTACACCTTC
d_call: -; v_call: TRBV19; j_call: TRBJ1-3; cdr3_aa: CASSIFGILTRESGNTIYF; cdr3_nt: TGTGCCAGTAGTATTTTTGGAATATTGACCCGGGAAAGTGGAAACACCATATATTTT
d_call: -; v_call: TRBV6-1; j_call: TRBJ1-1; cdr3_aa: CASSEGDNTEAFF; cdr3_nt: TGTGCCAGCAGCGAGGGTGACAACACTGAAGCTTTCTTT
d_call: TRBD1; v_call: TRBV4-1; j_call: TRBJ1-2; cdr3_aa: CASSVQARRGQGWRDYGYTF; cdr3_nt: TGCGCCAGCAGCGTCCAGGCCCGACGTGGACAGGGGTGGAGGGACTATGGCTACACCTTC
d_call: -; v_call: TRBV28; j_call: TRBJ1-5; cdr3_aa: CASSFRGLKGNQPQHF; cdr3_nt: TGTGCCAGCAGTTTCCGGGGACTAAAGGGCAATCAGCCCCAGCATTTT
d_call: TRBD2; v_call: TRBV9; j_call: TRBJ2-3; cdr3_aa: CASSARLAASTDTQYF; cdr3_nt: TGTGCCAGCAGCGCTCGACTAGCGGCTAGCACAGATACGCAGTATTTT
d_call: -; v_call: TRBV15; j_call: TRBJ1-5; cdr3_aa: CATSRGSLRDSNQPQHF; cdr3_nt: TGTGCCACCAGCAGAGGGTCGTTGAGGGATAGCAATCAGCCCCAGCATTTT
d_call: TRBD1; v_call: TRBV29-1; j_call: TRBJ2-7; cdr3_aa: CSVGDRSYEQYF; cdr3_nt: TGCAGCGTTGGGGACAGGTCCTACGAGCAGTACTTC
d_call: -; v_call: TRBV4-1; j_call: TRBJ2-1; cdr3_aa: CASSHFGQSSYNEQFF; cdr3_nt: TGCGCCAGCAGCCACTTCGGACAGAGCTCCTACAATGAGCAGTTCTTC
d_call: TRBD1; v_call: TRBV13; j_call: TRBJ1-1; cdr3_aa: CASSYRDRSLNTEAFF; cdr3_nt: TGTGCCAGCAGCTACCGGGACAGAAGTTTGAACACTGAAGCTTTCTTT
d_call: TRBD1; v_call: TRBV6-5; j_call: TRBJ1-2; cdr3_aa: CASRSRGQGRDGYTF; cdr3_nt: TGTGCCAGCAGATCCCGCGGACAGGGACGTGATGGCTACACCTTC
d_call: -; v_call: TRBV19; j_call: TRBJ2-5; cdr3_aa: CASSISRAGETQYF; cdr3_nt: TGTGCCAGTAGTATATCCAGGGCGGGGGAGACCCAGTACTTC
d_call: TRBD2; v_call: TRBV7-3; j_call: TRBJ2-5; cdr3_aa: CASSLTGTGGETQYF; cdr3_nt: TGTGCCAGCAGCTTAACGGGGACGGGAGGAGAGACCCAGTACTTC
d_call: -; v_call: TRBV19; j_call: TRBJ1-5; cdr3_aa: CASSIRGEQPQHF; cdr3_nt: TGTGCCAGTAGTATAAGGGGTGAACAGCCCCAGCATTTT
d_call: -; v_call: TRBV5-6; j_call: TRBJ1-2; cdr3_aa: CARPQGGSGTGPDGYTF; cdr3_nt: TGTGCCAGACCCCAAGGGGGAAGTGGTACGGGTCCGGATGGCTACACCTTC
d_call: TRBD1; v_call: TRBV2; j_call: TRBJ2-2; cdr3_aa: CASRGRQGTGELFF; cdr3_nt: TGTGCCAGCAGAGGAAGACAGGGGACCGGGGAGCTGTTTTTT
d_call: TRBD1; v_call: TRBV9; j_call: TRBJ1-1; cdr3_aa: CASSVEGAAREAFF; cdr3_nt: TGTGCCAGCAGCGTAGAGGGGGCGGCTCGCGAAGCTTTCTTT
d_call: TRBD1; v_call: TRBV5-1; j_call: TRBJ2-3; cdr3_aa: CASSLGSTGGTDTQYF; cdr3_nt: TGCGCCAGCAGCTTGGGCTCGACAGGGGGCACAGATACGCAGTATTTT
d_call: -; v_call: TRBV14; j_call: TRBJ2-7; cdr3_aa: CASSDHRGGSEQYF; cdr3_nt: TGTGCCAGCAGCGACCACCGGGGAGGCTCCGAGCAGTACTTC